This TCR beta chain was found in a study of blood T cell repertoires in COVID-19. The CDR3 has 11 residues. Germline V CDR1 and CDR2: LGHDT, YNNKEL (reference sequence). Trimming took off 1 base at V and 6 bases at J, with 3 bases between the two ends. Per the original data handling: By means of reference gene primer amplification, nucleated cell counts were estimated. Generated by immunoSEQ multiplex PCR, the TCRdb table keeps only in-frame clones and is missing some. For V, J and clone size, that table is used; D and trimming come from the DNA. The table records some 330,000 clones, approximately 88% of them present only once.

The V and J genes are TRBV3-1 (or the pseudogene TRBV3-2) and TRBJ1-1; D not resolved. Sequenced input: PBMCs or T cells enriched from blood (not recorded which). The source of this sequence is a man aged 25-40 years who had recovered from COVID-19. The CDR3 DNA follows: TGTGCCAGCAGCCAAGCGGCTGAAGCTTTCTTT. Protein sequence: CASSQAAEAFF.